The TCR beta chain under discussion was sequenced for a study of OX40 agonist ivuxolimab in advanced cancers. The V gene lost 4 bases and the J gene lost 0 bases, with 18 bases spanning the gap. Per germline, CDR1 MNHEY and CDR2 SMNVEV (reference sequence). This CDR3 has 18 amino acids. This table comes from immunoSEQ multiplex PCR, and its TCRdb copy is limited to in-frame clones, with some not included. The repertoire consists of about 10,000 clones, with more than 60% occurring once and the leading ten covering 30%. Here the sequenced sample was CD4+ or CD8+ T cells sorted from blood, taken in a trial of the OX40 agonist ivuxolimab. This TCR came from an adult with an advanced solid tumor such as melanoma, head and neck, liver or kidney cancer. The chain carries TRBV27 and TRBJ1-4, with D unclear. The CDR3 spells CASSSPWTGRATNEKLFF. The CDR3 nucleotides are TGTGCCAGCAGTTCCCCGTGGACGGGTCGAGCAACTAATGAAAAACTGTTTTTT.